The 11 T cell receptor beta chains below all came from one sample that was sequenced in a study of shared clonotypes between healthy human individuals. Produced via immunoSEQ multiplex PCR; TCRdb's table is partial and in-frame only. The data show about 1 million clones, with around 74% seen just once and approximately 1.3% held by the top ten. The sample taken for sequencing was memory CD4+ T cells sorted from blood. Regarding subset: CD45RA-negative fraction. The source of these receptors is a young man in good health.

The chain is built from TRBV30 and TRBJ2-3, with D perhaps matching TRBD1 or TRBD2 (5 bases each). Trimming shortened V by 2 bases and J by 0 bases, and 9 bases separated the two germline ends. CDR1 GTSNPN and CDR2 SVGIG come from the germline V gene (reference sequence). This CDR3 contains 14 residues. CDR3 coding DNA: TGTGCCTGGAGTATGGGACGAAGCACAGATACGCAGTATTTT. This sequence encodes CAWSMGRSTDTQYF.

The chain has TRBV7-8 and TRBJ2-1; 8 bases match TRBD2. There are 17 residues in the CDR3. Looked up from germline, CDR1 is SGHVS and CDR2 is FQNEAQ. J gave up 2 bases and V 4 bases, and 10 bases lay outside the gene matches. The CDR3 spells CASSSPLAGTAYNEQFF. CDR3 in DNA: TGTGCCAGCAGCTCACCTTTAGCGGGAACGGCCTACAATGAGCAGTTCTTC. The full variable domain, in which reference TRBV7-8 and TRBJ2-1 provide the parts outside the CDR3, is GAGVSQSPRYKVAKRGQDVALRCDPISGHVSLFWYQQALGQGPEFLTYFQNEAQLDKSGLPSDRFFAERPEGSVSTLKIQRTQQEDSAVYLCASSSPLAGTAYNEQFFGPGTRLTVL.

A word on this clone: In the same sample, other DNA sequences code for this CDR3. The chain joins TRBV6-6 to TRBJ2-7; 7 positions agree with TRBD1. This CDR3 is 16 amino acids long. V trimming: 3 bases; J trimming: 2 bases; junction bases outside the gene matches: 10. Germline values: CDR1 MNHNY, CDR2 SVGAGI (reference sequence). Written as DNA, the CDR3 is TGTGCCAGCAGTTATGCAGCGGACAGGCAAACCTACGAGCAGTACTTC. Protein: CASSYAADRQTYEQYF.

The rearrangement joins TRBV5-4 to TRBJ2-7, with 13 bases that match TRBD2. CDR3 length: 15 amino acids. V lost 5 bases and J lost 5; bases outside the gene matches: 7. Germline V CDR1 and CDR2: SGHNT, YYREEE (reference sequence). CDR3 sequence: CASRLAGGPINEQYF. DNA of the CDR3: TGTGCCAGCAGACTAGCGGGAGGGCCAATAAACGAGCAGTACTTC.

Points on this clone: The same CDR3 arises from other DNA sequences in this sample as well. CDR3 sequence reads: CASSIRLAGNTGELFF. The CDR3 DNA follows: TGTGCCAGCAGTATCCGACTAGCGGGGAACACCGGGGAGCTGTTTTTT. The rearrangement uses TRBV28 and TRBJ2-2; TRBD2 agrees at 10 bases. Germline assignment: CDR1 MDHEN and CDR2 SYDVKM. Trimming cost V 5 bases and J 1 base; bases outside gene matches: 4. The CDR3 loop spans 16 amino acids. The complete variable domain, with remaining parts taken from reference TRBV28 and TRBJ2-2, reads DVKVTQSSRYLVKRTGEKVFLECVQDMDHENMFWYRQDPGLGLRLIYFSYDVKMKEKGDIPEGYSVSREKKERFSLILESASTNQTSMYLCASSIRLAGNTGELFFGEGSRLTVL.

The chain has TRBV2 and TRBJ1-6, with D unclear. With 3 bases removed from V and 9 bases from J, the gap between germline ends came to 12 bases. Germline lookup yields CDR1 SNHLY and CDR2 FYNNEI. This CDR3 comprises 14 residues. The CDR3 DNA reads as TGTGCCAGCAGTGAGCGGTCCGCAGGTTCACCCCTCCACTTT. Translation: CASSERSAGSPLHF.

CDR3 coding DNA: TGTGCCAGCAAGGCGCAGGACAGTCCTAGCTATGGCTACACCTTC. Protein sequence: CASKAQDSPSYGYTF. This chain joins TRBV11-2 and TRBJ1-2; D may be TRBD1 (6 bases). Per germline, CDR1 SGHAT and CDR2 FQNNGV. This CDR3 region has 15 residues. V was shortened by 7 bases and J by 4 bases, with 19 bases between the two germline ends. The variable domain in full, with the rest retrieved from reference TRBV11-2 and TRBJ1-2, is EAGVAQSPRYKIIEKRQSVAFWCNPISGHATLYWYQQILGQGPKLLIQFQNNGVVDDSQLPKDRFSAERLKGVDSTLKIQPAKLEDSAVYLCASKAQDSPSYGYTFGSGTRLTVV.

V usage is TRBV12-5 and J usage is TRBJ1-1, with D hard to call. The CDR3 is made up of 14 amino acids. Germline-derived CDR1 and CDR2 are LGHNT and FRNRAP. V was trimmed by 0 bases and J by 6 bases, leaving 11 bases between them. CDR3 protein: CASGLVQRPAEAFF. For the CDR3, the DNA is TGTGCTAGTGGTTTGGTACAGCGGCCAGCTGAAGCTTTCTTT.

The chain joins TRBV6-8 to TRBJ1-3, with a tentative D call TRBD1 (5 bases). The CDR3 spans 13 residues. V shed 5 bases and J shed 3 bases, with 8 bases lying between them. CDR1 is MNHGY, CDR2 SAAAGT, per germline. The CDR3, as DNA: TGTGCCAGCAGTCCGACAGTTGGAAACACCATATATTTT. Amino acids: CASSPTVGNTIYF.

J is TRBJ1-4 and V is TRBV19; tentatively, D is TRBD1 (6 bases). Trimming removed 7 bases at V and 8 bases at J, with 20 bases between. This CDR3 is built from 15 residues. The germline gives CDR1 LNHDA, CDR2 SQIVND (reference sequence). In nucleotides, the CDR3 is TGTGCCAGTACCCCTACCGGGACAATGGGAGAAAAACTGTTTTTT. It specifies CASTPTGTMGEKLFF.

Only a few counts were recorded for this clone. The J gene is TRBJ1-5, the V gene TRBV18; D not certain. This CDR3 has 14 residues. Germline CDR1 KGHSH, CDR2 LQKENI. The V end lost 2 bases, the J end lost 1 base, and 6 bases lay between the germline ends. CDR3: CASSPSRSNQPQHF. CDR3 bases: TGTGCCAGCTCACCAAGCAGGAGCAATCAGCCCCAGCATTTT. The entire variable domain, with the rest obtained from reference TRBV18 and TRBJ1-5, is as follows: NAGVMQNPRHLVRRRGQEARLRCSPMKGHSHVYWYRQLPEEGLKFMVYLQKENIIDESGMPKERFSAEFPKEGPSILRIQQVVRGDSAAYFCASSPSRSNQPQHFGDGTRLSIL.